A selection of T cell receptor beta chains follows, all from one sample in a study of OX40 agonist ivuxolimab in advanced cancers. Measured with immunoSEQ multiplex PCR; TCRdb has only the in-frame clones, and not every one. In the table there are roughly 48,000 clones, around 83% of which are singletons. The sequencing here drew on CD4+ or CD8+ T cells sorted from blood, taken in a trial of the OX40 agonist ivuxolimab. Every receptor here comes from an adult with an advanced solid tumor such as melanoma, head and neck, liver or kidney cancer. Each CDR3 is given with its conserved first and last residue. The order of the fields is D gene, CDR3 length, clone size, J gene, V gene, CDR3 DNA, CDR3 protein. A D gene is named only where the DNA matches it firmly. Not every row has a clone size; where given, it reads once, few, many or a size class.

-,11,-,TRBJ1-1,TRBV6-1,TGTGCCAGCAAGGCACACACTGAAGCTTTCTTT,CASKAHTEAFF
TRBD2,18,-,TRBJ2-1,TRBV7-6,TGTGCCAGCAGCTTACTGCAGCCCCCGCGGGAGGGCCAGGATGAGCAGTTCTTC,CASSLLQPPREGQDEQFF
TRBD1,13,few,TRBJ2-1,TRBV7-7,TGTGCCAGCAGCTTAGAACGGGACAGTGAGCAGTTCTTC,CASSLERDSEQFF
-,15,-,TRBJ2-1,TRBV5-1,TGCGCCAGCAGCTTGGGTCGAGCGGGTAGGGATGAGCAGTTCTTC,CASSLGRAGRDEQFF
TRBD2,14,-,TRBJ2-3,TRBV9,TGTGCCAGCAGCGTAGGGCTAGCGGAAGATACGCAGTATTTT,CASSVGLAEDTQYF
-,15,-,TRBJ2-7,TRBV14,TGTGCCAGCAGCCAAACCGCAGGGTTTCAGTACGAGCAGTACTTC,CASSQTAGFQYEQYF
TRBD2,17,once,TRBJ2-2,TRBV11-2,TGTGCCAGCAGCTTAGATCGGGGGGGCACAAGGTCCGGGGAGCTGTTTTTT,CASSLDRGGTRSGELFF
-,16,once,TRBJ1-3,TRBV6-6,TGTGCCAGCAGTTCTCTTGGACGGTCCTCTGGAAACACCATATATTTT,CASSSLGRSSGNTIYF
TRBD1,16,once,TRBJ2-3,TRBV11-2,TGTGCCAGCAGCTTGGGACAGTACCTATACACAGATACGCAGTATTTT,CASSLGQYLYTDTQYF
-,15,-,TRBJ1-2,TRBV5-4,TGTGCCAGCAGCATGAACAGGGTCCCCAGCTATGGCTACACCTTC,CASSMNRVPSYGYTF
TRBD1,18,-,TRBJ1-2,TRBV5-4,TGTGCCAGCGGCCGTGACTCCGGGACAGGGGCATCTAACTATGGCTACACCTTC,CASGRDSGTGASNYGYTF
-,13,-,TRBJ1-6,TRBV6-6,TGTGCCAGCAGTTACTCGACGGATTCACCCCTCCACTTT,CASSYSTDSPLHF
TRBD2,15,-,TRBJ2-3,TRBV7-2,TGTGCCAGCAGCCTCGGACTAGCGGGGGAAGATACGCAGTATTTT,CASSLGLAGEDTQYF
-,14,-,TRBJ1-5,TRBV7-2,TGTGCCAGCAGCCGTGGAGGTACGGATCAGCCCCAGCATTTT,CASSRGGTDQPQHF
-,15,-,TRBJ2-5,TRBV9,TGTGCCAGCAGCGTCTGGGGCAGGGTAGGAGAGACCCAGTACTTC,CASSVWGRVGETQYF
TRBD2,17,-,TRBJ2-3,TRBV7-2,TGTGCCAGCAGCTTAGCCTCTAGCGGGGGGTTAACAGATACGCAGTATTTT,CASSLASSGGLTDTQYF
TRBD1,13,-,TRBJ1-1,TRBV6-5,TGTGCCAGCAGGGACAGGGTGAACACTGAAGCTTTCTTT,CASRDRVNTEAFF
TRBD1,13,-,TRBJ1-1,TRBV7-2,TGTGCCAGCAGCTTATTCCCAGGGGGTGAAGCTTTCTTT,CASSLFPGGEAFF
-,14,-,TRBJ2-3,TRBV9,TGTGCCAGCAGCGTAGTGGATAGCACAGATACGCAGTATTTT,CASSVVDSTDTQYF
TRBD1,17,-,TRBJ1-6,TRBV19,TGTGCCAGTAGTTCCTGGACAGGGAGCTCCTATAATTCACCCCTCCACTTT,CASSSWTGSSYNSPLHF
TRBD1,13,once,TRBJ2-5,TRBV27,TGTGCCAGCAGTCCCGGACAGGGGGAGACCCAGTACTTC,CASSPGQGETQYF
-,14,-,TRBJ1-3,TRBV7-7,TGTGCCAGCAGCCGGGACTCATCTGGAAACACCATATATTTT,CASSRDSSGNTIYF
TRBD1,15,-,TRBJ2-2,TRBV7-8,TGTGCCAGCAGCTTAGTCGAGGGGGCAAGGGGGGAGCTGTTTTTT,CASSLVEGARGELFF
-,14,once,TRBJ2-5,TRBV19,TGTGCCAGTAGAAAAGGGGGCGCGGGGGAGACCCAGTACTTC,CASRKGGAGETQYF
-,13,-,TRBJ2-3,TRBV7-9,TGTGCCAGCAGCTTAGAGATCACAGATACGCAGTATTTT,CASSLEITDTQYF
-,11,-,TRBJ2-1,TRBV29-1,TGCAGCGTTGAGCTGGGGAATGAGCAGTTCTTC,CSVELGNEQFF
-,14,-,TRBJ2-3,TRBV27,TGTGCCAGCAGTGGAGGGAGAGGGCCAGATACGCAGTATTTT,CASSGGRGPDTQYF
-,14,-,TRBJ2-7,TRBV10-2,TGCGCCAGCAGTGAGTATAGCGGAAACTACGAGCAGTACTTC,CASSEYSGNYEQYF
-,15,few,TRBJ2-1,TRBV10-3,TGTGCCATCAGTGAGTCCGGGGGGCTAGGGAATGAGCAGTTCTTC,CAISESGGLGNEQFF
-,17,-,TRBJ2-1,TRBV9,TGTGCCAGCAGCGTAGCCCACGCGGCTAGCTCCTACAATGAGCAGTTCTTC,CASSVAHAASSYNEQFF
-,13,once,TRBJ2-4,TRBV27,TGTGCCAGCAGTTTAGGGACCAAAAACATTCAGTACTTC,CASSLGTKNIQYF
TRBD2,15,-,TRBJ2-7,TRBV12-5,TGTGCTAGTGGTTCTATAGCGGGAAACCCCTACGAGCAGTACTTC,CASGSIAGNPYEQYF
-,13,-,TRBJ1-5,TRBV6-6,TGTGCCAGCAGACCAGGGTTGGGGCAGCCCCAGCATTTT,CASRPGLGQPQHF
-,17,-,TRBJ2-3,TRBV10-2,TGCGCCAGCAGTGATTCCCTTAGCGTGGTGAGCACAGATACGCAGTATTTT,CASSDSLSVVSTDTQYF
-,15,once,TRBJ2-5,TRBV29-1,TGCAGCGTTGGTCCCCCCCAGGGGCGGGGGGAGACCCAGTACTTC,CSVGPPQGRGETQYF
-,13,-,TRBJ2-5,TRBV7-8,TGTGCCAGCTCTAGGACATTAGGAGAGACCCAGTACTTC,CASSRTLGETQYF